The 29 T cell receptor beta chains reported below all come from one sample, sequenced in a study of T cells in Graves' hyperthyroidism and ophthalmopathy. TCR beta CDR3 regions were amplified from RNA transcripts. First-round RT-PCR targeting the TCR CDR3 was performed with the HTBI primer set. TCRdb processed the multiplex PCR reads anew with MiXCR; each CDR3 protein has one entry. The sample holds 200,000 to 250,000 distinct CDR3 sequences, approximately 24% seen once. Sequencing was carried out using blood. The receptor source for this set is a woman in her 40s with Graves' ophthalmopathy.

There are many counts of this clonotype. The rearrangement links TRBV7-2 to TRBJ2-7, with 13 bases fitting TRBD2. Germline lookup yields CDR1 SGHTA and CDR2 FQGNSA. The length of the CDR3 is 15 residues. After removal of 5 bases from V and 9 bases from J, the junction contained 10 bases not matched to a gene. CDR3 loop: CASSPTSGRVSGQYF. CDR3 DNA: TGTGCCAGCAGCCCTACTAGCGGGAGGGTGAGTGGGCAGTACTTC.

This clonotype was seen ten or more times. The J gene is TRBJ2-2, the V gene TRBV28; weak D call: TRBD2 (5 bases). This CDR3 is 13 amino acids long. V was trimmed by 7 bases and J by 4 bases, leaving 10 bases between them. Looked up from germline, CDR1 is MDHEN and CDR2 is SYDVKM. CDR3 loop: CASTPGFTGELFF. The CDR3 DNA sequence: TGTGCCAGCACCCCGGGGTTCACCGGGGAGCTGTTTTTT.

In this sample, this clonotype turned up many times. The rearrangement joins TRBV5-1 to TRBJ1-6; 8 bases align to TRBD1. The CDR3 contains 15 residues. The J segment lost 8 bases and the V segment lost 1 base, leaving 5 bases of the junction unmatched. Germline-derived CDR1 and CDR2 are SGHRS and YFSETQ. CDR3 amino acids: CASSLSGQVDSPLHF. CDR3 DNA sequence: TGCGCCAGCAGCTTGTCGGGACAGGTCGATTCACCCCTCCACTTT.

This clonotype was counted ten times or more. V and J are TRBV6-1 and TRBJ1-2; D remains ambiguous. V lost 9 bases to trimming and J lost 8 bases, with 7 bases between them. The CDR3 sequence is 9 residues long. Germline V CDR1 and CDR2: MNHNS, SASEGT. The CDR3 DNA sequence: TGTGCCAGGTTAGAAGGCTACACCTTC. Its protein is CARLEGYTF.

This clonotype has a count of ten or more. The chain combines TRBV7-2 with TRBJ1-1, with a possible D match to TRBD1 (6 bases). In germline, CDR1 is SGHTA, CDR2 FQGNSA. The CDR3 has 16 residues. Trimming pared 1 base from V and 1 base from J, leaving 13 bases between. The chain's CDR3 is CASSLVGGGANTEAFF. The CDR3 nucleotides read TGTGCCAGCAGCTTAGTAGGAGGGGGGGCGAACACTGAAGCTTTCTTT.

This clonotype came up a few times. The V and J genes are TRBV5-6 and TRBJ2-7, with D unresolved. From germline, CDR1 is SGHDT and CDR2 YYEEEE. The length of the CDR3 is 14 residues. Trimming shortened V by 0 bases and J by 7 bases, and 14 bases separated the two germline ends. The CDR3 region is CASSLAQLPLEQYF. CDR3 in DNA: TGTGCCAGCAGCTTGGCCCAACTTCCTCTTGAGCAGTACTTC.

The chain carries TRBV20-1 and TRBJ2-5; 10 positions agree with TRBD2. CDR3 length: 15 residues. Trimming at V came to 4 bases and at J to 5 bases, leaving 10 bases not matched to a gene. Per germline, CDR1 DFQATT and CDR2 SNEGSKA (reference sequence). DNA of the CDR3: TGCAGTGCTAAGGATAGCGGGAGGTTTCGGGAGACCCAGTACTTC. Translation: CSAKDSGRFRETQYF.

This clonotype was counted at least ten times. The J gene is TRBJ1-6, the V gene TRBV12-3 or TRBV12-4, with TRBD1 identical over 7 bases. With V trimmed by 5 bases and J by 8 bases, 6 bases remained unmatched. CDR3 length equals 14 residues. CDR3 residues: CASSLRTGDSPLHF. For the CDR3, the DNA is TGTGCCAGCAGTCTACGAACAGGGGATTCACCCCTCCACTTT.

Many counts were recorded for this clonotype. The CDR3 region has the DNA TGTGCCAGCAGCTTAGCCCACACCTACGAGCAGTACTTC. Amino acids: CASSLAHTYEQYF. The chain has TRBV7-2 and TRBJ2-7; D is uncertain. V gave up 0 bases and J gave up 2 bases, with 5 bases separating them. CDR3 length equals 13 residues. CDR1 is SGHTA, CDR2 FQGNSA, per germline.

This clonotype has a count of ten or more. V is TRBV20-1 and J is TRBJ2-2; either TRBD1 or TRBD2 may supply D (5 bases each). The CDR3 consists of 15 residues. The germline V and J ends were trimmed by 6 bases and 0 bases, with 14 bases remaining between them. Germline-derived CDR1 and CDR2 are DFQATT and SNEGSKA (reference sequence). This CDR3 reads CSASRGSANTGELFF. DNA of the CDR3: TGCAGTGCGTCCCGGGGCAGCGCGAACACCGGGGAGCTGTTTTTT.

Many counts were recorded for this clonotype. This chain uses TRBV11-2 with TRBJ1-6; TRBD1 is a possible D gene (6 bases). V was clipped by 2 bases and J by 10 bases, with 24 bases between them. CDR3 length: 18 residues. From germline, CDR1 is SGHAT and CDR2 FQNNGV. CDR3 DNA: TGTGCCAGCAGCTTAAGATCGTCCCGGCAGGGGTTTCACTCACCCCTCCACTTT. Encoded protein: CASSLRSSRQGFHSPLHF.

This clonotype came up many times. The CDR3 region is CASSHSDRGFSYEQYF. The CDR3 DNA reads as TGCGCCAGCAGCCACTCCGACAGGGGATTCTCCTACGAGCAGTACTTC. The J gene is TRBJ2-7, the V gene TRBV4-1; 8 bases match TRBD1. With V trimmed by 3 bases and J by 0 bases, 7 bases remained unmatched. CDR1 and CDR2 from the germline V gene are MGHRA and YSYEKL. The length of the CDR3 is 16 residues.

This clonotype was counted ten times or more. The V gene is TRBV19, the J gene TRBJ2-6, with D perhaps TRBD1 (5 bases). The germline V gene encodes CDR1 LNHDA and CDR2 SQIVND (reference sequence). With 2 bases removed from V and 1 base from J, the gap between germline ends came to 15 bases. This CDR3 is built from 18 residues. CDR3: CASSISGRGLSGANVLTF. The CDR3 bases are TGTGCCAGTAGTATATCGGGTAGGGGCCTTTCTGGGGCCAACGTCCTGACTTTC. Supplemented by reference TRBV19 and TRBJ2-6, the full variable domain reads DGGITQSPKYLFRKEGQNVTLSCEQNLNHDAMYWYRQDPGQGLRLIYYSQIVNDFQKGDIAEGYSVSREKKESFPLTVTSAQKNPTAFYLCASSISGRGLSGANVLTFGAGSRLTVL.

This clonotype was picked up one time. The chain carries TRBV30 and TRBJ2-7; tentative D call: TRBD2 (5 bases). V was shortened by 7 bases and J by 9 bases, with 16 bases between the two germline ends. Germline V gene lookup returns CDR1 GTSNPN and CDR2 SVGIG (reference sequence). The CDR3 runs to 11 residues. The CDR3 coding sequence is TGTGCCTTCCCACCACTAGGTTGGCAGTACTTC. Its translation is CAFPPLGWQYF.

This clonotype has only a few counts. The chain recombines TRBV7-9 with TRBJ2-4; the match to TRBD1 covers 9 bases. Germline CDR1 and CDR2: SEHNR and FQNEAQ (reference sequence). The V and J ends lost 5 bases and 1 base, in that order; junction bases with no gene match: 3. This CDR3 is built from 15 residues. CDR3: CASSQTGGAKNIQYF. DNA for the CDR3: TGTGCCAGCAGCCAGACAGGGGGTGCCAAAAACATTCAGTACTTC.

At least ten counts were recorded for this clonotype. The V and J genes are TRBV19 and TRBJ1-2; 9 nucleotides agree with TRBD1. V trimming: 1 base; J trimming: 5 bases; junction bases outside the gene matches: 5. The CDR3 totals 15 residues. Germline lookup yields CDR1 LNHDA and CDR2 SQIVND (reference sequence). CDR3 DNA: TGTGCCAGTAGTATAGCAACCGGGACAGGGTATGGCTACACCTTC. Translated: CASSIATGTGYGYTF. Supplemented by reference TRBV19 and TRBJ1-2, the full variable domain reads DGGITQSPKYLFRKEGQNVTLSCEQNLNHDAMYWYRQDPGQGLRLIYYSQIVNDFQKGDIAEGYSVSREKKESFPLTVTSAQKNPTAFYLCASSIATGTGYGYTFGSGTRLTVV.

The table lists this clonotype with many counts. This chain links TRBV6-1 with TRBJ2-7, with a possible D match to TRBD1 (5 bases). V lost 1 base and J lost 3, with 13 bases in between. This CDR3 is built from 15 residues. Germline values: CDR1 MNHNS, CDR2 SASEGT. The CDR3: CASSEGDSPYYEQYF. The CDR3 DNA sequence: TGTGCCAGCAGTGAAGGAGACAGCCCATACTACGAGCAGTACTTC.

The table lists this clonotype with a few counts. The rearrangement joins TRBV6-7 to TRBJ2-7, with 13 bases identical to TRBD2. TRBV6-7 is marked as an open reading frame, function uncertain. The ends lost 2 bases at V and 4 bases at J; junction bases unmatched: 23. The CDR3 consists of 22 residues. The CDR3 DNA sequence: TGTGCCAGCAGTTACCCCAACCCCGGGACTAGCGGGATTGGGCTATCGGTGTACGAGCAGTACTTC. Translation gives CASSYPNPGTSGIGLSVYEQYF.

This clonotype showed up many times. The V gene is TRBV6-1, the J gene TRBJ1-5; TRBD1 is a possible D gene (6 bases). Germline CDR1 and CDR2: MNHNS and SASEGT. The V and J ends lost 3 bases and 1 base respectively, with 10 bases between them. This CDR3 comprises 15 residues. For the CDR3, the DNA is TGTGCCAGCAGTGAGAGCAGGGGAAGCAATCAGCCCCAGCATTTT. Amino acids: CASSESRGSNQPQHF.

The chain combines TRBV6-1 with TRBJ1-5, with unresolved D. The germline V and J ends were trimmed by 5 bases and 4 bases, with 9 bases remaining between them. Germline CDR1 reads MNHNS; CDR2 reads SASEGT. The CDR3 length is 13 residues. The CDR3, as DNA: TGTGCCAGCAGTCGGACGGCTAATCAGCCCCAGCATTTT. This gives the protein CASSRTANQPQHF.

The chain combines TRBV19 with TRBJ1-1; weak D call: TRBD1 (5 bases). Germline V gives CDR1 LNHDA, CDR2 SQIVND (reference sequence). Trimming removed 5 bases from V and 6 bases from J, with 13 bases in between. The CDR3 is 13 amino acids. CDR3 residues: CASSFPDIAEAFF. The CDR3 region has the DNA TGTGCCAGTAGTTTCCCGGACATCGCTGAAGCTTTCTTT.

This clonotype was recorded at least ten times. The chain employs TRBV20-1 and TRBJ2-2; the D is unclear. The CDR3 consists of 16 residues. The ends were cut back, 0 bases at V and 4 bases at J, with 15 bases in the middle. CDR1 and CDR2 from the germline V gene are DFQATT and SNEGSKA (reference sequence). Written as DNA, the CDR3 is TGCAGTGCTAGAGATCGTTTCGGAGTGGGCACCGGGGAGCTGTTTTTT. Translated, it gives CSARDRFGVGTGELFF.

The chain couples TRBV15 to TRBJ2-7; 10 positions agree with TRBD1. After removal of 5 bases from V and 1 base from J, the junction contained 5 bases not matched to a gene. CDR1 and CDR2 from the germline V gene are LNHNV and YYDKDF (reference sequence). The CDR3 has 15 amino acids. The CDR3: CATSLGQGVSYEQYF. DNA of the CDR3: TGTGCCACCAGCCTCGGACAGGGGGTTTCCTACGAGCAGTACTTC.

Many counts were recorded for this clonotype. The J gene is TRBJ2-2, the V gene TRBV6-2 or TRBV6-3; 8 positions match TRBD2. The CDR3 has 15 residues. Germline V gene data show CDR1 as MNHEY and CDR2 as SVGEGT. J lost 3 bases, V lost 6 bases, and 6 bases had no gene match. The CDR3 loop reads CASRESGSHTGELFF. DNA of the CDR3: TGTGCCAGCAGAGAAAGCGGGAGCCACACCGGGGAGCTGTTTTTT.

The rearrangement links TRBV6-1 to TRBJ2-7, with D perhaps matching TRBD2 (6 bases). Looked up from germline, CDR1 is MNHNS and CDR2 is SASEGT. Trimming shortened V by 2 bases and J by 2 bases, and 16 bases separated the two germline ends. CDR3 size: 16 residues. The CDR3 sequence: CASSEWGWRGTYEQYF. The CDR3 coding sequence is TGTGCCAGCAGTGAATGGGGCTGGAGGGGAACCTACGAGCAGTACTTC.

The chain couples TRBV6-1 to TRBJ1-2, with D possibly matching TRBD1 (6 bases). The germline V gene encodes CDR1 MNHNS and CDR2 SASEGT. CDR3 length: 15 amino acids. Trimming took 2 bases from V and 4 from J, leaving 14 bases between them. As DNA, the CDR3 is TGTGCCAGCAGTGAACTAAGGACAGTTGGCTATGGCTACACCTTC. Protein sequence: CASSELRTVGYGYTF.

The chain is built from TRBV7-2 and TRBJ2-7, with TRBD1 matching over 8 bases. In germline, CDR1 is SGHTA, CDR2 FQGNSA. This CDR3 region has 15 residues. V lost 3 bases and J lost 6; bases outside the gene matches: 10. CDR3 region: CASSFLGQGPLEQYF. CDR3 DNA sequence: TGTGCCAGCAGCTTCTTAGGACAGGGACCTCTCGAGCAGTACTTC.

This clonotype was observed at least ten times. The J gene is TRBJ1-5, the V gene TRBV20-1; 9 bases match TRBD1. V lost 0 bases, J lost 7 bases, and 4 bases stayed unmatched. Germline CDR1 and CDR2: DFQATT and SNEGSKA (reference sequence). The CDR3 runs to 14 residues. The CDR3 DNA reads as TGCAGTGCTAGAGATCCGGGACAGGGCCAGCCCCAGCATTTT. Its protein product is CSARDPGQGQPQHF.

Ten or more counts support this clonotype. This rearrangement joins TRBV14 to TRBJ1-5; the D is unclear. Germline V gene data show CDR1 as SGHDN and CDR2 as FVKESK. CDR3 length: 13 amino acids. Trimming removed 4 bases from V and 3 bases from J, with 7 bases in between. CDR3 sequence: CASSRSPNQPQHF. The CDR3 coding sequence is TGTGCCAGCAGCCGCAGCCCCAATCAGCCCCAGCATTTT.